This TCR beta chain stems from a study of early T cells in non-severe SARS-CoV-2 infection. CDR1 and CDR2 (germline): ENHRY, SYGVKD. V shed 6 bases, J shed 2 bases, and the junction held 12 bases outside the gene matches. The CDR3 is made up of 18 amino acids. Each CDR3 protein is one row after TCRdb ran MiXCR on the 5' RACE reads. The sample lists more than 90,000 distinct CDR3 sequences, 8% to 13% seen once, with 5.1% in the top ten. This clonotype came up many times. Material: whole blood. The clonotype comes from an adult who was a healthcare worker with PCR-confirmed SARS-CoV-2 infection or an uninfected control (not recorded which). The J gene is TRBJ2-2, the V gene TRBV10-3; 10 positions agree with TRBD1. CDR3 sequence: CAISAGTGVIENTGELFF. The CDR3, as DNA: TGTGCCATCAGCGCCGGGACAGGGGTGATTGAAAACACCGGGGAGCTGTTTTTT.